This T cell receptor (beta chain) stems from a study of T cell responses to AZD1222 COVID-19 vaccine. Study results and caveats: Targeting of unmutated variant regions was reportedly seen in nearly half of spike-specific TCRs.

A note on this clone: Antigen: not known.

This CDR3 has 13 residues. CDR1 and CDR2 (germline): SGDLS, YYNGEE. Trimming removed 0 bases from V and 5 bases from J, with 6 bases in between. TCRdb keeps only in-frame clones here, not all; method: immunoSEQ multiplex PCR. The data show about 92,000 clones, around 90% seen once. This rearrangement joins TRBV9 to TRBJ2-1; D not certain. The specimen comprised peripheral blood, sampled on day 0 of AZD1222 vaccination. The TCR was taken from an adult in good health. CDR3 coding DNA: TGTGCCAGCAGCGTAGTCTTGAACAATGAGCAGTTCTTC. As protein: CASSVVLNNEQFF.